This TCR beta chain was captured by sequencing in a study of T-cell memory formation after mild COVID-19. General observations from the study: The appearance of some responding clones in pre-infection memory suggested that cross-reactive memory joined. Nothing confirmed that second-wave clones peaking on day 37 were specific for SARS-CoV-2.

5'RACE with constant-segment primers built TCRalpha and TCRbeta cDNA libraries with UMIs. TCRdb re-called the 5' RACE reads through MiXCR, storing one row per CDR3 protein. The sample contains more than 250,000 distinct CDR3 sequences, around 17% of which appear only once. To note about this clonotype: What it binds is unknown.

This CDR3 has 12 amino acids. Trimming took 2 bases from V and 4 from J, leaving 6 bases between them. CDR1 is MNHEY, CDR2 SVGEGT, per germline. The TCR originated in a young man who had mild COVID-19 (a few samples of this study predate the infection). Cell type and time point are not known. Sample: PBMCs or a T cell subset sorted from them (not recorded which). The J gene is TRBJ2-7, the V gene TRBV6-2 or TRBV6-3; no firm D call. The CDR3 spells CASSYTSYEQYF. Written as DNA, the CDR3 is TGTGCCAGCAGTTACACGTCTTACGAGCAGTACTTC.